The next 32 T cell receptor beta chains were all read from a single sample in a study of control samples from healthy donors and cancer patients (dated by TCRdb to 2020 to 2022). The method was the immunoSEQ multiplex PCR assay. The table was pulled from immuneACCESS by TCRdb, which kept in-frame rearrangements only. Such tables lose some clones; where checked, under half of the loss comes from unresolved V genes, and the rest has no known cause. Within this sample are over 150,000 clones, with roughly 95% of them counted one time only. The top ten constitute 1% of the sample. Sequenced: blood. All receptors derive from a woman in her thirties in good health.

This chain connects TRBV21-1 to TRBJ1-2. TRBV21-1 is listed as a pseudogene. There are 13 residues in the CDR3. The DNA for the CDR3 is TGTGCCAGCAGCAAAGTCGGGAGGTATGGCTACACCTTC. Translated: CASSKVGRYGYTF.

DNA for the CDR3: TGTGCCAGCAGCCAAGCGACTAGCGGGACTTACGAGCAGTACTTC. Translation: CASSQATSGTYEQYF. The chain joins TRBV3-1 (or the pseudogene TRBV3-2) to TRBJ2-7; 11 positions agree with TRBD2. The ends lost 1 base at V and 4 bases at J; junction bases unmatched: 3. CDR3 size: 15 residues. CDR1 is LGHDT, CDR2 YNNKEL, per germline (reference sequence).

The CDR3 nucleotides read TGTGCCAGCAGTACACAGGCGAATTCACCCCTCCACTTT. It is translated as CASSTQANSPLHF. This chain links TRBV2 with TRBJ1-6; possibly TRBD1 for D (5 bases). V was pared by 5 bases and J by 7 bases, with 9 bases between. The CDR3 has 13 residues. The germline gives CDR1 SNHLY, CDR2 FYNNEI.

V gene TRBV2 combines with J gene TRBJ2-1; D unclear. Germline V gene lookup returns CDR1 SNHLY and CDR2 FYNNEI. V was cut by 7 bases and J by 1 base, with 8 bases left in between. The CDR3 loop spans 13 amino acids. CDR3 protein: CASKRASYNEQFF. The CDR3 DNA reads TGTGCCAGCAAAAGGGCGTCCTACAATGAGCAGTTCTTC.

V gene TRBV20-1 combines with J gene TRBJ2-7; no firm D call. The germline gives CDR1 DFQATT, CDR2 SNEGSKA (reference sequence). The germline V and J ends were trimmed by 2 bases and 4 bases, with 6 bases remaining between them. CDR3 length: 11 residues. CDR3 sequence (DNA): TGCAGTGCTAGATTCCGGTACGAGCAGTACTTC. As protein: CSARFRYEQYF.

This rearrangement joins TRBV27 to TRBJ2-1, with TRBD2 matching over 12 bases. Germline lookup yields CDR1 MNHEY and CDR2 SMNVEV (reference sequence). The CDR3 loop spans 16 amino acids. Unmatched junction bases numbered 8, after V lost 4 bases and J lost 7 bases. The CDR3 DNA is TGTGCCAGCAGTTCGCTAGCGGGGGGGCCAATTAATGAGCAGTTCTTC. This encodes CASSSLAGGPINEQFF.

The chain has TRBV4-1 and TRBJ2-5; 12 bases align to TRBD2. Germline V gene data show CDR1 as MGHRA and CDR2 as YSYEKL. The CDR3 length is 17 residues. Trimming took 0 bases from V and 1 from J; bases not matched to a gene: 3. The CDR3: CASSQEKGLAGQETQYF. In DNA form, the CDR3 reads TGCGCCAGCAGCCAAGAAAAGGGACTAGCGGGCCAAGAGACCCAGTACTTC.

The gene calls are TRBV3-1 (or the pseudogene TRBV3-2) and TRBJ2-3; unclear D gene. V lost 4 bases, J lost 7 bases, and 9 bases lay in between. CDR3 length equals 12 residues. Looked up from germline, CDR1 is LGHDT and CDR2 is YNNKEL (reference sequence). The CDR3 is CASSLPLNTQYF. The CDR3 DNA reads TGTGCCAGCAGCCTCCCGTTGAATACGCAGTATTTT.

The V gene is TRBV6-5, the J gene TRBJ1-6, with D possibly TRBD1 on 5 matching bases. The germline CDR1 and CDR2 sequences are MNHEY and SVGAGI. CDR3 length: 15 residues. V was clipped by 0 bases and J by 7 bases, with 10 bases between them. The CDR3 sequence: CASSYSSGNNSPLHF. The CDR3 nucleotides are TGTGCCAGCAGTTACTCGTCAGGGAACAATTCACCCCTCCACTTT.

The J gene is TRBJ1-5, the V gene TRBV2; D remains ambiguous. The CDR3 sequence is 13 residues long. Germline V gene lookup returns CDR1 SNHLY and CDR2 FYNNEI. The V gene lost 4 bases and the J gene lost 6 bases, with 10 bases spanning the gap. The CDR3 reads CASSGGIRQPQHF. The CDR3 bases are TGTGCCAGCAGTGGGGGAATACGTCAGCCCCAGCATTTT.

CDR3 DNA sequence: TGTGCCAGCAGCCCGGCCTCTGGAAACACCATATATTTT. Its translation is CASSPASGNTIYF. V usage is TRBV5-6 and J usage is TRBJ1-3; D not resolved. The V gene lost 4 bases and the J gene lost 0 bases, with 5 bases spanning the gap. Germline CDR1 is SGHDT and CDR2 is YYEEEE. The CDR3 extends over 13 amino acids.

The V gene is TRBV5-1, the J gene TRBJ1-1; TRBD1 might be the D (5 bases). This CDR3 is built from 13 residues. With 6 bases removed from V and 4 bases from J, the gap between germline ends came to 13 bases. The germline V gene encodes CDR1 SGHRS and CDR2 YFSETQ. CDR3 residues: CASTHGGTTEAFF. The DNA for the CDR3 is TGCGCCAGCACCCATGGGGGAACCACTGAAGCTTTCTTT.

Notes on this clone: The junction departs from the called germline gene at one end, perhaps through a read error. This sequence joins TRBV6-5 and TRBJ2-7, with 7 bases aligning to TRBD1. The CDR3 has 16 amino acids. Germline CDR1 MNHEY, CDR2 SVGAGI. CDR3 in DNA: TGTGCCAACAGTTACGGTCTCGGGACAGTATTCGACGAGCAGTACTTC. It specifies CANSYGLGTVFDEQYF.

This chain joins TRBV29-1 and TRBJ1-2; possibly TRBD1 for D (6 bases). The CDR3 runs 15 residues. V lost 6 bases and J lost 2, with 19 bases in between. Germline values: CDR1 SQVTM, CDR2 ANQGSEA. The CDR3 loop reads CSVEGGVSTNYGYTF. In DNA form, the CDR3 reads TGCAGCGTCGAGGGGGGCGTCTCGACAAACTATGGCTACACCTTC.

The V gene is TRBV5-1, the J gene TRBJ1-6; 9 bases map to TRBD1. Germline V gene data show CDR1 as SGHRS and CDR2 as YFSETQ. Germline trimming cut 0 bases from V and 8 bases from J; bases unmatched to any gene: 3. The CDR3 is 15 residues long. The CDR3 bases are TGCGCCAGCAGCTTGGCCGGGACAGGGTATTCACCCCTCCACTTT. This codes for CASSLAGTGYSPLHF.

The chain is built from TRBV10-3 and TRBJ1-3, with 7 bases fitting TRBD1. The germline CDR1 and CDR2 sequences are ENHRY and SYGVKD. Germline trimming cut 7 bases from V and 4 bases from J; bases unmatched to any gene: 7. This CDR3 region has 14 residues. CDR3 sequence reads: CAITPTGPGNTIYF. DNA for the CDR3: TGTGCCATCACTCCGACAGGGCCCGGAAACACCATATATTTT.

This chain joins TRBV29-1 and TRBJ1-2; D is uncertain. CDR1 and CDR2 from the germline V gene are SQVTM and ANQGSEA. The CDR3 length is 13 residues. V lost 6 bases, J lost 0 bases, and 11 bases lay in between. CDR3 nucleotides: TGCAGCGTCGCTAATCCGACTAACTATGGCTACACCTTC. Encoded protein: CSVANPTNYGYTF.

This chain uses TRBV2 with TRBJ1-2, with a tentative D call TRBD1 (5 bases). V lost 4 bases to trimming and J lost 6 bases, with 15 bases between them. The CDR3 runs to 14 residues. Per germline, CDR1 SNHLY and CDR2 FYNNEI. For the CDR3, the DNA is TGTGCCAGCAGTGTCTCCGGGGACGTGGATGGCTACACCTTC. The encoded protein is CASSVSGDVDGYTF. The full variable domain, its missing parts supplied by reference TRBV2 and TRBJ1-2, is EPEVTQTPSHQVTQMGQEVILRCVPISNHLYFYWYRQILGQKVEFLVSFYNNEISEKSEIFDDQFSVERPDGSNFTLKIRSTKLEDSAMYFCASSVSGDVDGYTFGSGTRLTVV.

The CDR3 protein is CSVDVSGRNEKLFF. The CDR3 DNA is TGCAGCGTTGATGTCAGCGGGCGTAATGAAAAACTGTTTTTT. V gene TRBV29-1 combines with J gene TRBJ1-4; D is undetermined. The CDR3 extends over 14 amino acids. CDR1 is SQVTM, CDR2 ANQGSEA, per germline. The V end lost 3 bases, the J end lost 4 bases, and 12 bases lay between the germline ends.

A single count supports this clone. The J gene is TRBJ2-2, the V gene TRBV11-2; 7 nucleotides line up with TRBD2. CDR3 length: 16 amino acids. V lost 1 base, J lost 4 bases, and 6 bases stayed unmatched. Germline loops: CDR1 SGHAT, CDR2 FQNNGV. The CDR3 loop reads CASSLGRGRGTGELFF. The CDR3 nucleotides are TGTGCCAGCAGCTTAGGTCGGGGGAGGGGCACCGGGGAGCTGTTTTTT.

This clone came up once. CDR3 sequence: CASSFLAGDRTGEQFF. Written as DNA, the CDR3 is TGTGCCAGCAGCTTCCTAGCGGGAGATCGTACAGGTGAGCAGTTCTTC. The gene calls are TRBV11-1 and TRBJ2-1, with 10 bases matching TRBD2. Germline CDR1 and CDR2: SGHAT and FQDESV (reference sequence). This CDR3 has 16 residues. V gave up 3 bases and J gave up 9 bases; unmatched junction bases: 11.

This clone was recorded only once. The chain recombines TRBV9 with TRBJ1-2; 8 bases map to TRBD1. In germline, CDR1 is SGDLS, CDR2 YYNGEE. J was trimmed by 5 bases and V by 0 bases; bases with no gene match: 9. The CDR3 runs 16 residues. CDR3 nucleotides: TGTGCCAGCAGCGTAGGGCAGGGGGCCGCTCCATATGGCTACACCTTC. Translating gives CASSVGQGAAPYGYTF.

The V and J genes are TRBV15 and TRBJ2-3; a possible D gene is TRBD1 (6 bases). The germline V gene encodes CDR1 LNHNV and CDR2 YYDKDF (reference sequence). CDR3 length equals 17 residues. The V end was cut by 0 bases, the J end by 6 bases, with 19 bases between. The CDR3 DNA is TGTGCCACCAGCAGAGATTATGGGGGCTGGTCGGCGGATACGCAGTATTTT. Encoded protein: CATSRDYGGWSADTQYF.

The chain joins TRBV25-1 to TRBJ1-1; D unresolved. The CDR3 sequence is 15 residues long. The V end lost 1 base, the J end lost 4 bases, and 13 bases lay between the germline ends. Germline lookup yields CDR1 MGHDK and CDR2 SYGVNS. CDR3 in amino acids: CASSESREDRTEAFF. The CDR3 bases are TGTGCCAGCAGTGAATCCCGGGAGGACCGCACTGAAGCTTTCTTT.

The chain has TRBV10-3 and TRBJ1-2, with 8 nucleotides matching TRBD1. This CDR3 spans 15 amino acids. Trimming removed 0 bases from V and 7 bases from J; junction bases left unmatched: 7. Germline V gene sequence: CDR1 ENHRY, CDR2 SYGVKD. CDR3: CAISESGQGAIGYTF. CDR3 sequence (DNA): TGTGCCATCAGTGAGTCAGGGCAGGGGGCGATTGGCTACACCTTC.

The gene calls are TRBV5-6 and TRBJ1-4; no reliable D call. This CDR3 is 16 amino acids long. The V end was cut by 4 bases, the J end by 8 bases, with 21 bases between. From germline, CDR1 is SGHDT and CDR2 YYEEEE. CDR3 residues: CASSESVGPRREKLFF. DNA of the CDR3: TGTGCCAGCAGCGAGTCGGTCGGTCCCCGCCGCGAAAAACTGTTTTTT. The variable domain in full, with the rest retrieved from reference TRBV5-6 and TRBJ1-4, is DAGVTQSPTHLIKTRGQQVTLRCSPKSGHDTVSWYQQALGQGPQFIFQYYEEEERQRGNFPDRFSGHQFPNYSSELNVNALLLGDSALYLCASSESVGPRREKLFFGSGTQLSVL.

The rearrangement links TRBV4-2 to TRBJ2-3, with D perhaps assigned TRBD1 or TRBD2 (5 bases each). V was shortened by 4 bases and J by 4 bases, with 15 bases between the two germline ends. The CDR3 length is 15 residues. Germline lookup yields CDR1 LGHNA and CDR2 YNFKEQ. The DNA of the CDR3 is TGTGCCAGCAGCCCGCAAGATGGGACGGCAGATACGCAGTATTTT. It translates to CASSPQDGTADTQYF.

The chain uses TRBV18 and TRBJ1-2; possible D gene TRBD1, 5 bases. V shed 6 bases and J shed 8 bases, with 22 bases lying between them. The CDR3 runs 15 residues. Per germline, CDR1 KGHSH and CDR2 LQKENI. The CDR3: CASSVLGLQSEGYTF. CDR3 bases: TGTGCCAGCTCTGTTCTGGGACTTCAATCTGAGGGCTACACCTTC.

V usage is TRBV11-2 and J usage is TRBJ2-5; TRBD2 aligns across 7 bases. The CDR3 contains 15 residues. Per germline, CDR1 SGHAT and CDR2 FQNNGV. J lost 2 bases, V lost 2 bases, and 5 bases had no gene match. The chain's CDR3 is CASSLFDGGQETQYF. The CDR3 DNA follows: TGTGCCAGCAGCTTATTTGACGGGGGGCAAGAGACCCAGTACTTC.

This chain uses TRBV25-1 with TRBJ2-5, with D perhaps matching TRBD1 (6 bases). CDR1 is MGHDK and CDR2 is SYGVNS in the germline V gene. Deletions cut 4 bases from V and 5 bases from J, with 17 bases between. The length of the CDR3 is 15 residues. CDR3 coding DNA: TGTGCCAGCAGTGGACGAACAGGGTGGTGGGAGACCCAGTACTTC. Its translation: CASSGRTGWWETQYF.

The chain links TRBV5-4 to TRBJ2-3; 7 nucleotides match TRBD1. Germline CDR1 is SGHNT and CDR2 is YYREEE (reference sequence). V shed 0 bases and J 0 bases; nucleotides not matched to a gene: 4. The CDR3 spans 16 residues. CDR3 nucleotide sequence: TGTGCCAGCAGCTTGGGGACAGGCTCTAGCACAGATACGCAGTATTTT. Translation gives CASSLGTGSSTDTQYF.

The V gene is TRBV5-1, the J gene TRBJ1-5, with D possibly being TRBD1 (5 bases). Trimming cost V 3 bases and J 0 bases, with 10 bases left between them. The CDR3 length is 15 residues. CDR1 is SGHRS and CDR2 is YFSETQ in the germline V gene. The CDR3 sequence is CASSSGTDSNQPQHF. The CDR3 DNA reads TGCGCCAGCAGCTCCGGGACGGATAGCAATCAGCCCCAGCATTTT.